The next 18 T cell receptor beta chains were all read from a single sample in a study of Graves' ophthalmopathy and Graves' hyperthyroidism. RNA transcripts were the template, and TCR beta CDR3 regions were amplified from them. Scientists carried out first-round RT-PCR using HTBI primers and then a second-round multiplex PCR. Each CDR3 protein gets one entry after TCRdb re-called the multiplex PCR reads with MiXCR. The data hold 650,000 to 900,000 distinct CDR3 sequences, with roughly 40% observed a single time. Sequencing was performed on peripheral blood. All receptors come from an adult man with Graves' ophthalmopathy.

This clonotype has more than one count but fewer than ten. The chain carries TRBV5-6 and TRBJ1-1; D is unresolved. Germline-derived CDR1 and CDR2 are SGHDT and YYEEEE. V shed 0 bases and J shed 4 bases, with 10 bases lying between them. The CDR3 runs to 14 residues. Written as DNA, the CDR3 is TGTGCCAGCAGCTTGGGACCACGCAGCACTGAAGCTTTCTTT. It yields the protein CASSLGPRSTEAFF.

This clonotype was detected ten times or more. CDR3: CSASYNRKRGETQYF. CDR3 in DNA: TGCAGTGCTAGTTACAATCGAAAGAGGGGGGAGACCCAGTACTTC. The V gene is TRBV20-1, the J gene TRBJ2-5, with TRBD1 as a possible D gene (6 bases). This CDR3 spans 15 amino acids. V shed 3 bases and J shed 5 bases, with 19 bases lying between them. CDR1 DFQATT and CDR2 SNEGSKA come from the germline V gene (reference sequence).

There are many counts of this clonotype. This chain links TRBV7-2 with TRBJ2-5; D is perhaps TRBD1 or TRBD2 (5 bases each). The V end lost 5 bases, the J end lost 6 bases, and 10 bases lay between the germline ends. The CDR3 runs 12 residues. Germline CDR1 reads SGHTA; CDR2 reads FQGNSA. The CDR3 DNA follows: TGTGCCAGCAGCGGGGACGTAAAGACCCAGTACTTC. Protein product: CASSGDVKTQYF.

Concerning this clonotype: The junction departs from germline at one end; a sequencing error may be responsible. The rearrangement links TRBV10-3 to TRBJ1-5, with 7 positions matching TRBD1. The CDR3 length is 15 residues. The germline V gene encodes CDR1 ENHRY and CDR2 SYGVKD. For the CDR3, the DNA is TGTGCCAGCAGTTACTCGACAGGGAGGGACCAGCCCCAGCATTTT. This codes for CASSYSTGRDQPQHF.

This sequence joins TRBV7-2 and TRBJ1-2, with 12 nucleotides matching TRBD1. Per the germline V gene, CDR1 is SGHTA and CDR2 is FQGNSA. The CDR3 sequence is 15 residues long. J lost 8 bases, V lost 5 bases, and 9 bases had no gene match. CDR3 sequence: CASSVGGTGGEGYTF. CDR3 coding DNA: TGTGCCAGCAGCGTAGGAGGGACAGGGGGCGAGGGCTACACCTTC.

This clonotype showed up many times. The chain is built from TRBV11-2 and TRBJ1-6, with a possible D match to TRBD1 (5 bases). Trimming removed 5 bases from V and 6 bases from J, with 14 bases in between. CDR3 size: 15 residues. From germline, CDR1 is SGHAT and CDR2 FQNNGV. CDR3 DNA: TGTGCCAGCAGCCAGGGCCGGGGGACTAATTCACCCCTCCACTTT. This codes for CASSQGRGTNSPLHF. The full variable domain, with the rest looked up from reference TRBV11-2 and TRBJ1-6, is EAGVAQSPRYKIIEKRQSVAFWCNPISGHATLYWYQQILGQGPKLLIQFQNNGVVDDSQLPKDRFSAERLKGVDSTLKIQPAKLEDSAVYLCASSQGRGTNSPLHFGNGTRLTVT.

This clonotype was seen ten or more times. The chain employs TRBV28 and TRBJ1-4, with D hard to call. This CDR3 is 13 amino acids long. Per germline, CDR1 MDHEN and CDR2 SYDVKM. The V gene lost 2 bases and the J gene lost 10 bases, with 11 bases spanning the gap. CDR3 nucleotide sequence: TGTGCCAGCAGTTTACGAGACCTCGGAAAACTGTTTTTT. Its protein product is CASSLRDLGKLFF.

Ten or more counts support this clonotype. This rearrangement joins TRBV2 to TRBJ1-2, with 11 bases identical to TRBD1. The CDR3 is 12 amino acids. Germline V CDR1 and CDR2: SNHLY, FYNNEI. J lost 9 bases, V lost 6 bases, and 3 bases had no gene match. The CDR3 region has the DNA TGTGCCAGCAGCTGGACAGGGGGCCGCTACACCTTC. The encoded protein is CASSWTGGRYTF.

The chain is built from TRBV28 and TRBJ1-6; TRBD1 is a possible D gene (6 bases). Germline lookup yields CDR1 MDHEN and CDR2 SYDVKM. The CDR3 is 14 amino acids. Trimming cost V 7 bases and J 9 bases, with 16 bases left between them. This CDR3 is CASKGGRPGSPLHF. CDR3 DNA sequence: TGTGCCAGCAAAGGGGGACGGCCAGGTTCACCCCTCCACTTT.

The chain is built from TRBV24-1 and TRBJ2-5; D gene ambiguous. The J call may not be correct, given that the DNA end is closer to TRBJ2-1. This CDR3 is built from 16 residues. CDR1 is KGHDR and CDR2 is SFDVKD in the germline V gene. CDR3 sequence (DNA): TGTGCCACCAGTGACCCAAGGGCAGCCCACTACAATGAGCAGTTCTTC. This encodes CATSDPRAAHYNEQFF.

This clonotype was detected a few times. The chain links TRBV5-5 to TRBJ1-2; weak D call: TRBD1 (5 bases). CDR3 length: 13 residues. V lost 1 base and J 4 bases, leaving 8 bases between the germline ends. Germline V gene data show CDR1 as SGHKS and CDR2 as YYEKEE (reference sequence). CDR3 bases: TGTGCCAGCAGCTTGCTCCAGGGCTATGGCTACACCTTC. This encodes CASSLLQGYGYTF.

CDR3 region: CASSSPGGTKETQYF. CDR3 nucleotide sequence: TGTGCCAGCAGCTCCCCTGGCGGGACAAAAGAGACCCAGTACTTC. V gene TRBV7-9 combines with J gene TRBJ2-5; D could derive from TRBD1 or TRBD2 (6 bases each). The CDR3 extends over 15 amino acids. The germline V gene has CDR1 SEHNR and CDR2 FQNEAQ (reference sequence). V lost 4 bases and J 3 bases, leaving 15 bases between the germline ends.

There are many counts of this clonotype. The chain joins TRBV7-4 to TRBJ1-1; D may be TRBD1 (5 bases). The germline gives CDR1 SGHVT, CDR2 SQSDAQ. Between the trimmed V and J ends, which lost 4 bases and 2 bases, there was a span of 17 bases. The CDR3 contains 16 residues. The CDR3 loop is CASSSRPFQGNTEAFF. In DNA, the CDR3 is TGTGCCAGCAGCTCTCGCCCCTTCCAGGGAAACACTGAAGCTTTCTTT.

CDR3 sequence: CASKKTGGSETQYF. The CDR3, as DNA: TGTGCCAGCAAAAAGACAGGGGGGTCAGAGACCCAGTACTTC. The chain couples TRBV2 to TRBJ2-5, with 9 nucleotides matching TRBD1. V lost 7 bases, J lost 4 bases, and 7 bases stayed unmatched. Germline CDR1 SNHLY, CDR2 FYNNEI. The CDR3 sequence is 14 residues long.

The count of this clonotype is one. The chain is built from TRBV11-2 and TRBJ1-1; 11 bases align to TRBD1. The CDR3 is 15 residues long. In germline, CDR1 is SGHAT, CDR2 FQNNGV. V gave up 6 bases and J gave up 11 bases; unmatched junction bases: 14. The CDR3 DNA sequence: TGTGCCAGCAGTTACTCCGGACAGGGGGCGCGGGGTGCTTTCTTT. Its translation: CASSYSGQGARGAFF.

As for this clonotype: This may arise from a read error, as a much more abundant clone is one base away. The gene calls are TRBV7-9 and TRBJ2-6; 9 bases match TRBD1. From germline, CDR1 is SEHNR and CDR2 FQNEAQ (reference sequence). There are 17 residues in the CDR3. CDR3 residues: CDSSFGQGKTGANVLTF. CDR3 in DNA: TGTGACAGCAGCTTCGGACAGGGGAAAACTGGGGCCAACGTCCTGACTTTC.

J is TRBJ2-5 and V is TRBV29-1, with TRBD2 identical over 14 bases. Trimming cost V 6 bases and J 7 bases; bases outside gene matches: 7. Per germline, CDR1 SQVTM and CDR2 ANQGSEA. The CDR3 has 14 amino acids. The CDR3 region has the DNA TGCAGCGTAATCGGGACTAGCGGGAGCGGGACCCAGTACTTC. It specifies CSVIGTSGSGTQYF.

With regard to this clonotype: Because the CDR3 is missing its conserved closing phenylalanine or tryptophan, this is likely a read error. This chain uses TRBV20-1 with TRBJ1-2, with 7 nucleotides matching TRBD1. This CDR3 comprises 13 residues. Germline V gene sequence: CDR1 DFQATT, CDR2 SNEGSKA (reference sequence). The J segment lost 0 bases and the V segment lost 3 bases, leaving 1 base of the junction unmatched. Here the CDR3 DNA reads TGCAGTGCTAGGACAGGGACTAACTATGGCTACACCCTC. This translates into CSARTGTNYGYTL.